A single sample is the source of the 14 T cell receptor beta chains below, sequenced in a study of early T cells in non-severe SARS-CoV-2 infection. TCRdb re-analysed the 5' RACE reads in MiXCR, keeping a single row per CDR3 protein. The sample records approximately 60,000 distinct CDR3 sequences, approximately 12% being singletons. The specimen was whole blood. The receptors were sampled from an adult who was a healthcare worker with PCR-confirmed SARS-CoV-2 infection or an uninfected control (not recorded which).

This chain links TRBV7-9 with TRBJ1-2; 10 bases align to TRBD1. With V trimmed by 5 bases and J by 6 bases, 15 bases remained unmatched. The CDR3 spans 17 residues. Germline V lookup: CDR1 SEHNR, CDR2 FQNEAQ (reference sequence). Here the CDR3 DNA reads TGTGCCAGCAGCCATACATTAAGACAGGGGGCGCCGGATGGCTACACCTTC. Amino acids: CASSHTLRQGAPDGYTF.

This clonotype was seen many times. The V and J genes are TRBV5-1 and TRBJ2-1; 8 nucleotides match TRBD1. V shed 4 bases and J 8 bases; nucleotides not matched to a gene: 8. From germline, CDR1 is SGHRS and CDR2 YFSETQ. There are 14 residues in the CDR3. The CDR3 coding sequence is TGCGCCAGCAGCGGGAGACAGGGGAGCGATGAGCAGTTCTTC. Translation gives CASSGRQGSDEQFF.

The CDR3 reads CASNHLRGRMNTEAFF. DNA of the CDR3: TGTGCCAGCAACCACCTCCGGGGACGGATGAACACTGAAGCTTTCTTT. This chain joins TRBV19 and TRBJ1-1, with D perhaps TRBD1 (5 bases). CDR1 is LNHDA, CDR2 SQIVND, per germline (reference sequence). The CDR3 covers 16 residues. V was clipped by 9 bases and J by 0 bases, with 20 bases between them.

This clonotype was seen repeatedly, ten times or more. The chain joins TRBV30 to TRBJ1-1, with TRBD1 matching 7 bases. Germline trimming cut 2 bases from V and 3 bases from J; bases unmatched to any gene: 3. The CDR3 consists of 13 residues. Germline V gives CDR1 GTSNPN, CDR2 SVGIG (reference sequence). In nucleotides, the CDR3 is TGTGCCTGGAGTACAGGGGCGGACACTGAAGCTTTCTTT. Residues: CAWSTGADTEAFF.

This clonotype was seen many times. The CDR3 loop is CASSSTRTLNWEFF. The DNA for the CDR3 is TGTGCCAGCAGCTCTACCCGGACCCTAAACTGGGAGTTCTTC. The J gene is TRBJ2-1, the V gene TRBV7-2; D unclear. The germline V and J ends were trimmed by 4 bases and 14 bases, with 21 bases remaining between them. CDR3 length: 14 amino acids. Germline CDR1 is SGHTA and CDR2 is FQGNSA.

V is TRBV6-1 and J is TRBJ2-3; TRBD2 aligns across 9 bases. With V trimmed by 8 bases and J by 1 base, 7 bases remained unmatched. Germline assignment: CDR1 MNHNS and CDR2 SASEGT. There are 15 residues in the CDR3. The chain's CDR3 is CASFRGGAGTDTQYF. In DNA form, the CDR3 reads TGTGCCAGCTTCCGCGGGGGGGCCGGCACAGATACGCAGTATTTT.

This clonotype was recorded a few times. The rearrangement uses TRBV29-1 and TRBJ2-2; D might be TRBD2 (6 bases). The CDR3 extends over 13 amino acids. The germline V gene has CDR1 SQVTM and CDR2 ANQGSEA. Trimming stripped 7 bases from V and 6 bases from J, with 15 bases between. Here the CDR3 reads CSGRTPGAGELFF. DNA of the CDR3: TGCAGCGGAAGGACCCCGGGAGCCGGGGAGCTGTTTTTT.

This clonotype was observed at least ten times. The CDR3 DNA sequence: TGTGCCAGCAGTAAAGGACAGGCTCCTAACTATGGCTACACCTTC. It yields the protein CASSKGQAPNYGYTF. J is TRBJ1-2 and V is TRBV6-6, with 7 bases matching TRBD1. The CDR3 covers 15 residues. CDR1 and CDR2 from the germline V gene are MNHNY and SVGAGI (reference sequence). The ends lost 5 bases at V and 0 bases at J; junction bases unmatched: 6.

V usage is TRBV7-9 and J usage is TRBJ2-2; D remains ambiguous. V was cut by 2 bases and J by 3 bases, with 10 bases left in between. Per germline, CDR1 SEHNR and CDR2 FQNEAQ (reference sequence). The CDR3 covers 15 residues. The CDR3 region is CASSLRVGDTGELFF. The CDR3 DNA follows: TGTGCCAGCAGCTTACGCGTTGGGGACACCGGGGAGCTGTTTTTT.

The chain carries TRBV7-2 and TRBJ2-5; tentatively, D is TRBD1 (5 bases). CDR1 and CDR2 (germline): SGHTA, FQGNSA. Deletions cut 1 base from V and 8 bases from J, with 11 bases between. The CDR3 is 13 amino acids. The DNA of the CDR3 is TGTGCCAGCAGCTTAGGACCCCAGGGAACCCAGTACTTC. As protein: CASSLGPQGTQYF.

The rearrangement links TRBV4-3 to TRBJ1-1, with a possible D match to TRBD1 (5 bases). The CDR3 runs to 14 residues. Germline V lookup: CDR1 LGHNA, CDR2 YSLEER. Trimming shortened V by 0 bases and J by 8 bases, and 13 bases separated the two germline ends. The CDR3 loop is CASSQEFDRKEAFF. CDR3 in DNA: TGCGCCAGCAGCCAAGAGTTCGACAGAAAGGAAGCTTTCTTT.

The rearrangement uses TRBV6-1 and TRBJ2-3; no reliable D call. Trimming took off 3 bases at V and 2 bases at J, with 12 bases between the two ends. Germline V gives CDR1 MNHNS, CDR2 SASEGT. CDR3 length: 15 amino acids. The CDR3 region is CASSEARTTTDTQYF. The CDR3, as DNA: TGTGCCAGCAGTGAGGCCAGGACCACCACAGATACGCAGTATTTT.

The rearrangement joins TRBV5-1 to TRBJ1-1; D is undetermined. The V and J ends lost 1 base and 1 base respectively, with 5 bases between them. From germline, CDR1 is SGHRS and CDR2 YFSETQ. This CDR3 has 13 amino acids. Written as DNA, the CDR3 is TGCGCCAGCAGCTTGAGTTGGAACACTGAAGCTTTCTTT. Protein product: CASSLSWNTEAFF.

V and J are TRBV15 and TRBJ2-7; weak D call: TRBD2 (7 bases). The ends were cut back, 1 base at V and 5 bases at J, with 12 bases in the middle. CDR3 size: 14 residues. The germline V gene has CDR1 LNHNV and CDR2 YYDKDF (reference sequence). The CDR3 loop reads CATSRGTGRDEQYF. Here the CDR3 DNA reads TGTGCCACCAGCAGAGGCACAGGGAGGGACGAGCAGTACTTC. Combining the CDR3 with reference TRBV15 and TRBJ2-7 gives the whole variable domain DAMVIQNPRYQVTQFGKPVTLSCSQTLNHNVMYWYQQKSSQAPKLLFHYYDKDFNNEADTPDNFQSRRPNTSFCFLDIRSPGLGDTAMYLCATSRGTGRDEQYFGPGTRLTVT.